These 22 T cell receptor beta chains share one sample of origin, sequenced in a study of cytomegalovirus exposure and HLA in healthy donors. The table came from immunoSEQ multiplex PCR; TCRdb's copy has only in-frame clones and leaves some out. The data contain roughly 150,000 clones, around 88% of them singletons. The material sequenced was PBMCs. The receptors stem from a woman under 30 in good health and CMV-seronegative.

J is TRBJ1-2 and V is TRBV7-2, with D maybe TRBD1 (6 bases). The CDR3 totals 15 residues. Germline assignment: CDR1 SGHTA and CDR2 FQGNSA. V was pared by 1 base and J by 0 bases, with 9 bases between. The CDR3 region is CASSLDAGANYGYTF. CDR3 DNA: TGTGCCAGCAGCTTAGATGCAGGGGCTAACTATGGCTACACCTTC.

The chain carries TRBV18 and TRBJ1-3; 7 nucleotides agree with TRBD1. J was trimmed by 0 bases and V by 3 bases; bases with no gene match: 2. The length of the CDR3 is 15 residues. Germline CDR1 KGHSH, CDR2 LQKENI. CDR3 sequence: CASSPGQYSGNTIYF. The CDR3 DNA follows: TGTGCCAGCTCACCGGGACAGTACTCTGGAAACACCATATATTTT. The full variable domain, its missing parts supplied by reference TRBV18 and TRBJ1-3, is NAGVMQNPRHLVRRRGQEARLRCSPMKGHSHVYWYRQLPEEGLKFMVYLQKENIIDESGMPKERFSAEFPKEGPSILRIQQVVRGDSAAYFCASSPGQYSGNTIYFGEGSWLTVV.

The chain employs TRBV2 and TRBJ1-1; 7 nucleotides agree with TRBD1. The germline V gene encodes CDR1 SNHLY and CDR2 FYNNEI. This CDR3 is 13 amino acids long. Germline trimming cut 8 bases from V and 0 bases from J; bases unmatched to any gene: 3. The CDR3 loop reads CASGGQLNTEAFF. Here the CDR3 DNA reads TGTGCCAGCGGGGGACAGCTGAACACTGAAGCTTTCTTT.

The chain carries TRBV7-3 and TRBJ2-5; 8 bases map to TRBD1. The length of the CDR3 is 15 residues. CDR1 and CDR2 (germline): SGHTA, FQGTGA. Germline trimming cut 6 bases from V and 1 base from J; bases unmatched to any gene: 7. The CDR3 is CASSPAGTGQETQYF. The CDR3 DNA sequence: TGTGCCAGCAGTCCGGCAGGGACAGGCCAAGAGACCCAGTACTTC.

The chain has TRBV4-3 and TRBJ1-2; 9 nucleotides align to TRBD1. CDR3 size: 15 residues. Unmatched junction bases numbered 11, after V lost 4 bases and J lost 8 bases. CDR1 LGHNA and CDR2 YSLEER come from the germline V gene. The CDR3 loop is CASSRGGTGQDGYTF. CDR3 DNA sequence: TGCGCCAGCAGCCGGGGAGGGACAGGGCAAGACGGCTACACCTTC.

This chain joins TRBV7-2 and TRBJ1-5; TRBD1 is a possible D gene (5 bases). The CDR3 has 15 amino acids. Trimming left V 1 base short and J 3 bases short, with 10 bases between. Germline V gene lookup returns CDR1 SGHTA and CDR2 FQGNSA. The CDR3 protein is CASSLEGESNQPQHF. Written as DNA, the CDR3 is TGTGCCAGCAGCTTAGAAGGGGAATCCAATCAGCCCCAGCATTTT.

The chain recombines TRBV6-6 with TRBJ2-1; perhaps TRBD2 as D (5 bases). Germline values: CDR1 MNHNY, CDR2 SVGAGI (reference sequence). This CDR3 region has 15 residues. V was clipped by 5 bases and J by 7 bases, with 18 bases between them. CDR3 sequence reads: CASSPPGLDANEQFF. CDR3 sequence (DNA): TGTGCCAGCAGTCCTCCTGGACTCGACGCTAATGAGCAGTTCTTC.

This chain links TRBV7-6 with TRBJ2-7; TRBD1 aligns across 7 bases. CDR3 length: 15 amino acids. The junction had 9 bases not matched to a gene; V was cut back by 4 bases and J by 3 bases. The germline CDR1 and CDR2 sequences are SGHVS and FNYEAQ. The CDR3 nucleotides are TGTGCCAGCAGCTCAGCCCAAACAGGGGACTACGAGCAGTACTTC. Translated: CASSSAQTGDYEQYF.

In this sample, this clone turned up once. The chain links TRBV27 to TRBJ1-1; 8 bases agree with TRBD1. The junction had 6 bases not matched to a gene; V was cut back by 5 bases and J by 4 bases. The CDR3 has 14 amino acids. Germline loops: CDR1 MNHEY, CDR2 SMNVEV (reference sequence). The CDR3 is CASSGQGLRTEAFF. CDR3 nucleotide sequence: TGTGCCAGCAGTGGACAGGGTCTACGCACTGAAGCTTTCTTT.

The gene calls are TRBV27 and TRBJ1-1, with TRBD1 identical over 9 bases. Germline CDR1 and CDR2: MNHEY and SMNVEV (reference sequence). The J segment lost 11 bases and the V segment lost 4 bases, leaving 17 bases of the junction unmatched. This CDR3 spans 16 amino acids. CDR3 nucleotide sequence: TGTGCCAGCAGTTCCCACCGGGACAGGGCCTCCCTGGACGCTTTCTTT. It is translated as CASSSHRDRASLDAFF.

This clone was counted a few times. The DNA for the CDR3 is TGTGCCAGCAGTTATGGGACAATCGACGAGCAGTACTTC. Translation gives CASSYGTIDEQYF. The chain combines TRBV6-5 with TRBJ2-7; TRBD1 might be the D (6 bases). Germline V CDR1 and CDR2: MNHEY, SVGAGI. V gave up 3 bases and J gave up 5 bases, with 11 bases separating them. The CDR3 runs to 13 residues.

DNA of the CDR3: TGCGCCAGCAGCTTGGGCCGGGTTATGAACACTGAAGCTTTCTTT. It specifies CASSLGRVMNTEAFF. This chain links TRBV5-1 with TRBJ1-1; D is undetermined. The CDR3 loop spans 15 amino acids. Germline lookup yields CDR1 SGHRS and CDR2 YFSETQ. Trimming shortened V by 0 bases and J by 0 bases, and 9 bases separated the two germline ends.

This sequence joins TRBV30 and TRBJ2-7, with D perhaps matching TRBD1 (6 bases). Germline values: CDR1 GTSNPN, CDR2 SVGIG (reference sequence). Trimming removed 5 bases at V and 7 bases at J, with 15 bases between. This CDR3 spans 12 amino acids. The DNA for the CDR3 is TGTGCCTGGGCGGACAGACGCGCGGAGCAGTACTTC. Encoded protein: CAWADRRAEQYF.

The gene calls are TRBV29-1 and TRBJ1-3; D gene uncertain. The CDR3 runs 13 residues. Germline-derived CDR1 and CDR2 are SQVTM and ANQGSEA. The germline V and J ends were trimmed by 7 bases and 0 bases, with 10 bases remaining between them. CDR3 bases: TGCAGCGCTGCACCCAGCTCTGGAAACACCATATATTTT. Its translation is CSAAPSSGNTIYF.

The rearrangement links TRBV6-5 to TRBJ1-3, with D uncertain. The CDR3 runs 15 residues. From germline, CDR1 is MNHEY and CDR2 SVGAGI. The V end lost 0 bases, the J end lost 3 bases, and 9 bases lay between the germline ends. The DNA of the CDR3 is TGTGCCAGCAGTTACTCCTTGTACAGTGGAAACACCATATATTTT. It translates to CASSYSLYSGNTIYF.

This clone was observed a few times. The chain couples TRBV7-2 to TRBJ1-6; D gene ambiguous. The CDR3 spans 19 residues. Germline values: CDR1 SGHTA, CDR2 FQGNSA. Trimming took 1 base from V and 0 from J, leaving 16 bases between them. CDR3 nucleotides: TGTGCCAGCAGCTTAGGAGTCAGGCTTGATAGCTCCTATAATTCACCCCTCCACTTT. Its protein is CASSLGVRLDSSYNSPLHF.

This clone has only a few counts. V is TRBV4-1 and J is TRBJ1-6; D is unresolved. The CDR3 is 16 amino acids. Germline V lookup: CDR1 MGHRA, CDR2 YSYEKL. V lost 4 bases to trimming and J lost 2 bases, with 12 bases between them. CDR3 sequence (DNA): TGCGCCAGCAGCCTCCCAGACCGGGCCTATAATTCACCCCTCCACTTT. Its protein is CASSLPDRAYNSPLHF.

The V call is TRBV19, the J call TRBJ1-5; a weak D match, TRBD1 (5 bases). The CDR3 consists of 13 residues. Germline CDR1 LNHDA, CDR2 SQIVND (reference sequence). The V and J ends lost 7 bases and 1 base respectively, with 8 bases between them. CDR3 in amino acids: CASTQESNQPQHF. The CDR3 DNA is TGTGCCAGTACACAGGAGAGCAATCAGCCCCAGCATTTT.

V is TRBV4-3 and J is TRBJ2-7; 7 nucleotides match TRBD1. The length of the CDR3 is 16 residues. CDR1 and CDR2 (germline): LGHNA, YSLEER. J gave up 6 bases and V 4 bases, and 15 bases lay outside the gene matches. CDR3 DNA sequence: TGCGCCAGCAGCCCCAGCTGTCCACAGGGGCGGTGCGAGCAGTACTTC. It encodes CASSPSCPQGRCEQYF.

The chain has TRBV11-2 and TRBJ2-7; D possibly corresponds to TRBD2 (5 bases). In germline, CDR1 is SGHAT, CDR2 FQNNGV. Deletions cut 0 bases from V and 3 bases from J, with 12 bases between. There are 15 residues in the CDR3. The CDR3 nucleotides read TGTGCCAGCAGCTTAGAGGAGGTGGCACTCTACGAGCAGTACTTC. It encodes CASSLEEVALYEQYF.

J is TRBJ2-1 and V is TRBV5-6; 7 positions agree with TRBD1. V gave up 4 bases and J gave up 6 bases; unmatched junction bases: 7. Germline lookup yields CDR1 SGHDT and CDR2 YYEEEE. The CDR3 runs to 14 residues. The CDR3 DNA sequence: TGTGCCAGCAGCCCCGGGACAGTTTCCAATGAGCAGTTCTTC. Translated: CASSPGTVSNEQFF.

This clone occurred once. The gene calls are TRBV6-6 and TRBJ1-2; TRBD1 might be the D (5 bases). The V gene's germline CDR1 is MNHNY and CDR2 SVGAGI (reference sequence). V gave up 6 bases and J gave up 6 bases, with 11 bases separating them. This CDR3 has 12 amino acids. CDR3 nucleotides: TGTGCCAGCAGCCCTGGGGGGGATGGCTACACCTTC. Amino acid sequence: CASSPGGDGYTF.